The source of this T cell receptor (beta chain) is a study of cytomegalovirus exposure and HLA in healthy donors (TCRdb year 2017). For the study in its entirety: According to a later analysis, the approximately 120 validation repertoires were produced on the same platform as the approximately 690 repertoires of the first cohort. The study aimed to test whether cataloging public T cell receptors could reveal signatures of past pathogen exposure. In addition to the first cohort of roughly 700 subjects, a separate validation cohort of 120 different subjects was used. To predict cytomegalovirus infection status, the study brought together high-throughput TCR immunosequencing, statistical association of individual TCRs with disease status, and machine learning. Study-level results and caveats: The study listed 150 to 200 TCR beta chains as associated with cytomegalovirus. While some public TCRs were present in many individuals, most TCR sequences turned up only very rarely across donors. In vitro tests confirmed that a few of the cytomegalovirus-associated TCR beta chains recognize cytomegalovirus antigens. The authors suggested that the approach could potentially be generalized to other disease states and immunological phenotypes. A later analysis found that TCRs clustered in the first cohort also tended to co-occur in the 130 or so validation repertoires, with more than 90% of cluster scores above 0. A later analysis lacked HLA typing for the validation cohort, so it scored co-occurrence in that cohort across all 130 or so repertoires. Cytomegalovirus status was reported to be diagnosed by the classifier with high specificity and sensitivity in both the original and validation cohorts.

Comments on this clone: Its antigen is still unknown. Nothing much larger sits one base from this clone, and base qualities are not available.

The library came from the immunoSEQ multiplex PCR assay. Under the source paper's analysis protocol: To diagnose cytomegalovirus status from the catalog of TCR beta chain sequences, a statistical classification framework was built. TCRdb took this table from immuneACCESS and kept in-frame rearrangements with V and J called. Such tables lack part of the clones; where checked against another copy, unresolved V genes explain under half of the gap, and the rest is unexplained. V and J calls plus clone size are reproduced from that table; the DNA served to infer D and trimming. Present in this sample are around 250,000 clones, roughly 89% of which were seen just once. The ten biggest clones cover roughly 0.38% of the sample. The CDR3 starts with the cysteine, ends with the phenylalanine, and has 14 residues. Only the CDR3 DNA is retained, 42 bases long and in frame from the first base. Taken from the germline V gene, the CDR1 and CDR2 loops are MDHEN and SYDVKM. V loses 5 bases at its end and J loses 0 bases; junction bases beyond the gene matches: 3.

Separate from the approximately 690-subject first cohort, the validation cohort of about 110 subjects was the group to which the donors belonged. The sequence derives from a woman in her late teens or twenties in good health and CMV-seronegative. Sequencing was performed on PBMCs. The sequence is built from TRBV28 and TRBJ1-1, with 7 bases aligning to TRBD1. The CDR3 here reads CASSLDRLNTEAFF. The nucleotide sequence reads TGTGCCAGCAGTCTGGACAGGTTGAACACTGAAGCTTTCTTT.